This record looks at one T cell receptor (beta chain) sequence and its context. The data were taken from a study of blood T cell repertoires in COVID-19. In the source study's methods: Quantification of nucleated cells was approximated via reference gene primer amplification. TCRdb's copy holds only in-frame clones and misses some; the assay was immunoSEQ multiplex PCR. V and J calls and clone size are given by that table; D and trimming were obtained from the DNA. The table has under 250,000 clones, 86% seen once. The CDR3 contains 16 residues. Germline V gene data show CDR1 as ENHRY and CDR2 as SYGVKD. Trimming shortened V by 2 bases and J by 0 bases, and 14 bases separated the two germline ends.

Sequenced input: peripheral blood. This receptor was identified in a woman aged 55-75 years who had recovered from COVID-19. This chain connects TRBV10-3 to TRBJ2-7; tentatively, D is TRBD1 (5 bases). CDR3 DNA sequence: TGTGCCATCAGTGAGCTGTCAGGGCGATCCTCCTACGAGCAGTACTTC. Protein sequence: CAISELSGRSSYEQYF.